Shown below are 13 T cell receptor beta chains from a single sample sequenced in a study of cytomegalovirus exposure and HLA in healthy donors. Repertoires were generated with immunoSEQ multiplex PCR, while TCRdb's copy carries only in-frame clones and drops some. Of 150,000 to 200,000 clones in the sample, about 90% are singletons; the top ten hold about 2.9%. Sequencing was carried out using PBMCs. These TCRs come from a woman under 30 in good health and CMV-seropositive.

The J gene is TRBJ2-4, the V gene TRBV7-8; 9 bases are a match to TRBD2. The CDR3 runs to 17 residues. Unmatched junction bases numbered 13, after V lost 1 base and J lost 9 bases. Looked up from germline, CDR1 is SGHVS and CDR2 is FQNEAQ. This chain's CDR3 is CASSLGGGGRPNGIQYF. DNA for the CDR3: TGTGCCAGCAGCTTAGGCGGGGGGGGCAGGCCGAATGGCATTCAGTACTTC.

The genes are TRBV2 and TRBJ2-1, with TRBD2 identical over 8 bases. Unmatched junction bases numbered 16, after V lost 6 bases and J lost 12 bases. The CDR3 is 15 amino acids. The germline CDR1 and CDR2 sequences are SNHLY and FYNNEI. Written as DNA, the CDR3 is TGTGCCAGCAGAGAATCGGGACTAGACTTGTTTTCGCAGTTCTTC. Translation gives CASRESGLDLFSQFF.

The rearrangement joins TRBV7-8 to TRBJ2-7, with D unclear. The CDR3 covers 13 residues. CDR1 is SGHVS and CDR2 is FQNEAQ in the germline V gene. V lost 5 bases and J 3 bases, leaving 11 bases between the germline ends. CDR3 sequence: CASSPQTLYEQYF. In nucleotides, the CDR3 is TGTGCCAGCAGCCCACAAACCCTCTACGAGCAGTACTTC.

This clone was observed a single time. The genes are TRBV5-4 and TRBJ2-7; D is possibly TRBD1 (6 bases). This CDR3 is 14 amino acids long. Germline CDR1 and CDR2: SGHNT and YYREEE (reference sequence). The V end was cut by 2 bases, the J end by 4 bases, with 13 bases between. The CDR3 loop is CASSFTAGAYEQYF. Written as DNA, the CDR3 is TGTGCCAGCAGCTTTACGGCAGGGGCGTACGAGCAGTACTTC.

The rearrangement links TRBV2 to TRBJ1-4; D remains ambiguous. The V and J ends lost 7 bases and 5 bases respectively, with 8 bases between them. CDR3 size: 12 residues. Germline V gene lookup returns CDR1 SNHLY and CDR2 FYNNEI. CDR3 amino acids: CASNYRNEKLFF. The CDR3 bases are TGTGCCAGCAATTATCGGAATGAAAAACTGTTTTTT.

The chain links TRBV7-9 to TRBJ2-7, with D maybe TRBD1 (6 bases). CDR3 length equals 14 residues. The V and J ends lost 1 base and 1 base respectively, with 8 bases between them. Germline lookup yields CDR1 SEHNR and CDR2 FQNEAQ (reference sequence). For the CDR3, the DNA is TGTGCCAGCAGCTTAGTACAGGGATCCTACGAGCAGTACTTC. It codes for CASSLVQGSYEQYF.

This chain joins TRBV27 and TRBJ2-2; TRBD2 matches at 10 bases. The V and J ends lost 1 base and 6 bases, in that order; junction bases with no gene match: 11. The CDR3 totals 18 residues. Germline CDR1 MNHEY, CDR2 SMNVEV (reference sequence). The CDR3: CASSLWASGSGIAGELFF. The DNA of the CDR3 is TGTGCCAGCAGTTTATGGGCTAGCGGGAGCGGGATAGCCGGGGAGCTGTTTTTT.

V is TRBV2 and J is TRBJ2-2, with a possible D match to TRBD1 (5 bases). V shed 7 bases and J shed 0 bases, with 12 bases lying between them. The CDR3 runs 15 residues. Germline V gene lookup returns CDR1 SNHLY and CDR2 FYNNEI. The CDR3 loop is CASTGARTNTGELFF. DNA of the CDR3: TGTGCCAGCACTGGGGCCAGGACGAACACCGGGGAGCTGTTTTTT.

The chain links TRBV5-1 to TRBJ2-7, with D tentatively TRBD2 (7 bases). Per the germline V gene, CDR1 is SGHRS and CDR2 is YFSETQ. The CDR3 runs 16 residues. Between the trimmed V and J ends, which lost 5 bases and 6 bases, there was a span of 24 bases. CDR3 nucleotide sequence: TGCGCCAGCAGTCCGCCCCCGTCTGGGGGGGGCGGCGAGCAGTACTTC. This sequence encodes CASSPPPSGGGGEQYF. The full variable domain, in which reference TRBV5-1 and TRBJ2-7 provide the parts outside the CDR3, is KAGVTQTPRYLIKTRGQQVTLSCSPISGHRSVSWYQQTPGQGLQFLFEYFSETQRNKGNFPGRFSGRQFSNSRSEMNVSTLELGDSALYLCASSPPPSGGGGEQYFGPGTRLTVT.

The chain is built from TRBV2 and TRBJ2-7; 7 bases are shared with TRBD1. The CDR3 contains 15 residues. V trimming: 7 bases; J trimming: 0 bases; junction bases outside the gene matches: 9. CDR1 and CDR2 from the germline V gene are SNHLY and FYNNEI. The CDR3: CASNTGTASSYEQYF. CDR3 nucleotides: TGTGCCAGCAATACCGGGACAGCGAGCTCCTACGAGCAGTACTTC.

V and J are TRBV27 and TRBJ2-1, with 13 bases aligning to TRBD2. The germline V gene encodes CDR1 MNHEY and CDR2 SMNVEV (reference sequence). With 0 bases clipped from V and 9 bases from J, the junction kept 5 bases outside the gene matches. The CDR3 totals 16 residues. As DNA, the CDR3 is TGTGCCAGCAGTTTATCGAGGACTAGCGGGAGTGTTGAGCAGTTCTTC. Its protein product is CASSLSRTSGSVEQFF.

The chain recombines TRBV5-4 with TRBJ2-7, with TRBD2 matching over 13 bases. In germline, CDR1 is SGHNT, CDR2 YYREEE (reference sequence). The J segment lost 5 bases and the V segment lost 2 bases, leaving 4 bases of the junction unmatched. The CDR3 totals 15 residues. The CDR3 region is CASSFGGLAGNEQYF. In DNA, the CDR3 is TGTGCCAGCAGCTTCGGGGGACTAGCGGGAAACGAGCAGTACTTC.

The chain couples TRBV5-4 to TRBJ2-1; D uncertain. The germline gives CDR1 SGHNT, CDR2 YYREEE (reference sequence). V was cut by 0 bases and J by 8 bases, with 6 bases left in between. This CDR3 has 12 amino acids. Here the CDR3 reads CASSLEADEQFF. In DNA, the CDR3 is TGTGCCAGCAGCTTGGAAGCCGATGAGCAGTTCTTC.